This T cell receptor (beta chain) came from a study of T cell repertoires in cytomegalovirus infection. The overall study: Matching HLA type and CMV infection were both indicated by public TCR beta signatures. General study results and limits: Dominant in the ex vivo response were TCR beta clonotypes restricted by HLA-C and specific for CMV. Cumulated frequencies of public TCR beta families served to identify carriers of CMV plus the relevant HLA.

TCRdb recomputed calls from the reads with MiXCR, one row per CDR3 protein. The sample has about 230,000 distinct CDR3 sequences; approximately 24% are singletons. This clonotype came up a few times. The antigen is unknown. The CDR3 is made up of 11 amino acids. The ends were cut back, 6 bases at V and 6 bases at J, with 5 bases in the middle. The germline V gene has CDR1 MNHEY and CDR2 SVGAGI. The TCR was taken from a human donor in good health (CMV status not recorded). Some clones in this sample may be carry-over from other donors' samples. The material sequenced was CD8+ T cells from PBMCs. The rearrangement joins TRBV6-5 to TRBJ2-2, with D uncertain. As DNA, the CDR3 is TGTGCCAGCAGCCATTCCGGGGAGCTGTTTTTT. It yields the protein CASSHSGELFF.